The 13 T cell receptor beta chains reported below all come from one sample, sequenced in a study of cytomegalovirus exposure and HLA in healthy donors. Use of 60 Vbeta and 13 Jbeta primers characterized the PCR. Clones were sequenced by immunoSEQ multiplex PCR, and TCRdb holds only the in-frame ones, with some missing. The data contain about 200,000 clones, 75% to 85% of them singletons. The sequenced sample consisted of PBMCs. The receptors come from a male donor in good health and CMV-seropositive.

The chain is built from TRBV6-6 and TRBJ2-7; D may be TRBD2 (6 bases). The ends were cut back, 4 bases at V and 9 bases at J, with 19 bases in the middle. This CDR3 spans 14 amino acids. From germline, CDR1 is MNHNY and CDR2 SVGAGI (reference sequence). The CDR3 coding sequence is TGTGCCAGCAGTTTTGGAACTAGCCCGGGTAGGCAGTACTTC. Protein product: CASSFGTSPGRQYF.

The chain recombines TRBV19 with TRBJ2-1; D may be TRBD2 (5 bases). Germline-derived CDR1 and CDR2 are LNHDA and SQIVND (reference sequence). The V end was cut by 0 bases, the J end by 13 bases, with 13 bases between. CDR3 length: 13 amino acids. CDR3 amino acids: CASSIEEKSSQFF. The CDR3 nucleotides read TGTGCCAGTAGTATAGAGGAAAAGTCTAGCCAGTTCTTC.

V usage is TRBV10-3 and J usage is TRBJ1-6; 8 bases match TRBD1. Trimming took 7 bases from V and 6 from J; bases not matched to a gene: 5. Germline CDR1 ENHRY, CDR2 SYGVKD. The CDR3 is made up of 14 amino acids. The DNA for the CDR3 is TGTGCCATCACCTCAGGGGGCCCTAATTCACCCCTCCACTTT. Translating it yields CAITSGGPNSPLHF.

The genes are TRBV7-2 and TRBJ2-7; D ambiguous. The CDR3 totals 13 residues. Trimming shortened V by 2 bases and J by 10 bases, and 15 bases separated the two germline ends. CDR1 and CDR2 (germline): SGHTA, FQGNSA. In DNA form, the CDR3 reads TGTGCCAGCAGCTTAATCGGCCAGGTACATCAGTACTTC. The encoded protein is CASSLIGQVHQYF.

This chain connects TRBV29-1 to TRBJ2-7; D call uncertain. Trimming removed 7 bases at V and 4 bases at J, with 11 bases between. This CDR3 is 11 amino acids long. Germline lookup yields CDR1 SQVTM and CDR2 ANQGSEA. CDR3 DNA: TGCAGCGGTAGATCAAGTTACGAGCAGTACTTC. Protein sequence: CSGRSSYEQYF.

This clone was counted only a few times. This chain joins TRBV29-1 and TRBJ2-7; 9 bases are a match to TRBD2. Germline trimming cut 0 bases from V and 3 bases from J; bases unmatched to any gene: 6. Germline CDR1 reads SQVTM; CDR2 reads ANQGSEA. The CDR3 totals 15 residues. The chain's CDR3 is CSVEDGLAGSYEQYF. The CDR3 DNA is TGCAGCGTTGAAGATGGGCTAGCGGGGAGCTACGAGCAGTACTTC.

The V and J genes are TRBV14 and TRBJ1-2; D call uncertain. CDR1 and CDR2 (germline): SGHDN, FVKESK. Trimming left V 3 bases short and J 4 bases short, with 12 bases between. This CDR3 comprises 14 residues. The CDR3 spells CASSHPGISYGYTF. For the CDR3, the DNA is TGTGCCAGCAGCCACCCAGGCATATCCTATGGCTACACCTTC.

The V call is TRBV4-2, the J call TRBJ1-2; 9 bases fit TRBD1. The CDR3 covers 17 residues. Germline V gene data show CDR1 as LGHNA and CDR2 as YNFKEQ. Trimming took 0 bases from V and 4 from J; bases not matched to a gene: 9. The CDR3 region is CASSQDLTGQGSYGYTF. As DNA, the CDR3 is TGTGCCAGCAGCCAAGACCTAACTGGACAGGGGAGCTATGGCTACACCTTC.

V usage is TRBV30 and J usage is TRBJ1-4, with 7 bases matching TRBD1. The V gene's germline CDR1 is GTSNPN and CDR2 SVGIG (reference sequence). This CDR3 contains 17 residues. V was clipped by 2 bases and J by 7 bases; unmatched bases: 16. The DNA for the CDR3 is TGTGCCTGGAGTAATCCCTGGTCTCAGGGGGAAAGTGAAAAACTGTTTTTT. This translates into CAWSNPWSQGESEKLFF.

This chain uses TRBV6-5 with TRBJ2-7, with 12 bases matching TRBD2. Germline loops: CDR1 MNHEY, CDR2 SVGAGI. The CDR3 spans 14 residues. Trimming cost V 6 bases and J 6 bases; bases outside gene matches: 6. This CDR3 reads CASSRLAGAIEQYF. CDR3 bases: TGTGCCAGCAGCCGACTAGCGGGAGCGATCGAGCAGTACTTC.

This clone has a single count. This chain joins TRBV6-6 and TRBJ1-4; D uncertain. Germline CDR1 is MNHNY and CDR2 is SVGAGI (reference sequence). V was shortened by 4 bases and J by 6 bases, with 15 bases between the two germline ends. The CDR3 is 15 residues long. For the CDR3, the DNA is TGTGCCAGCAGTTTGAGGCCGCCACCCTATGAAAAACTGTTTTTT. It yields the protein CASSLRPPPYEKLFF.

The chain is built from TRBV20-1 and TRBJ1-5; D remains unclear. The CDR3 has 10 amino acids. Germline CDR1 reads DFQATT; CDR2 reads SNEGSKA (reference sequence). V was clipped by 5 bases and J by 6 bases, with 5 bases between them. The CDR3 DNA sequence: TGCAGTGCTGAGGCTCAGCCCCAGCATTTT. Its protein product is CSAEAQPQHF.

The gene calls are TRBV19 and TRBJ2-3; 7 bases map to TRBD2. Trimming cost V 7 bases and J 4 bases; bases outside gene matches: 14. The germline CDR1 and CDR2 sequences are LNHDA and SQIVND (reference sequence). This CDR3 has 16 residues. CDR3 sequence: CASTSPGEGRPDTQYF. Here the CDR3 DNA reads TGTGCCAGTACCTCCCCGGGGGAGGGCCGCCCAGATACGCAGTATTTT.